Given below is one T cell receptor beta chain in context. Its antigen is unidentified. Prepared libraries of TCR beta cDNA carried unique molecular identifiers. T cells numbering roughly 1 to 10 million yielded roughly 0.5 million cDNA molecules. One entry per CDR3 protein results from TCRdb running MiXCR on the PCR reads. The sample gives roughly 670,000 distinct CDR3 sequences, approximately 60% of which show up once; about 11% is in the top ten. Trimming removed 5 bases from V and 4 bases from J, with 17 bases in between. The CDR3 covers 15 residues. Germline V CDR1 and CDR2: PRHDT, FYEKMQ (reference sequence). The data belong to a study of post-analysis software for immune sequencing data. Study-level information: In terms of disease course, relapsing-remitting, secondary progressive and progressive-relapsing multiple sclerosis were included. Overall study results and limits: By F measure, strong co-clustering occurred among samples prepared in the same batch. About 5 TRBV segments occurring more often in patients than controls included TRBV5-6, TRBV5-1 and TRBV20-1. For normalized Chao1 diversity, multiple sclerosis patients scored significantly lower than controls did.

Sample: blood. The TCR originated in a girl aged 2 to 9 with multiple sclerosis. The V gene is TRBV13, the J gene TRBJ1-2, with D perhaps TRBD1 (5 bases). This chain's CDR3 is CASSPASRESYGYTF. CDR3 sequence (DNA): TGTGCCAGCAGCCCCGCAAGCAGGGAAAGCTATGGCTACACCTTC.